This entry features one T cell receptor (beta chain) sequence. The target antigen is unknown. This entry comes from a study of metastatic and nonmetastatic thyroid tumors. Study as a whole: It was across blood and tumor or nodule tissue from malignant and benign thyroid patients that repertoires were compared. Whole-study findings and limits: It was reportedly found that TCR beta diversity was significantly higher in malignant thyroid tumors than in benign nodules, a difference seen in both blood and tumor samples.

Patients underwent thyroid surgery, and none had received any treatment before it. The CDR3 has 14 amino acids. From germline, CDR1 is SGHNT and CDR2 YENEEA. J was trimmed by 6 bases and V by 5 bases; bases with no gene match: 7. Original analysis: Using the CDR3 differences seen across clinicopathological groups, the authors built a distant-metastasis classifier for papillary thyroid cancer, which was meant to discriminate distant-metastatic patients. TCRdb reassembled clones from the PCR reads with MiXCR. Here the V and J calls rest on TCRdb's processing, not on the authors' analysis. This sample has about 37,000 clones, with about 30% found just once.

This chain links TRBV11-3 with TRBJ2-1; 7 bases map to TRBD1. Material for sequencing was blood. This clonotype was sampled from a male donor with papillary thyroid cancer or a benign thyroid nodule (not recorded which). Some clones in this sample may be carry-over from other donors' samples. In DNA form, the CDR3 reads TGTGCCAGCAGCCAGACAGGGAGTTTCAATGAGCAGTTCTTC. Residues: CASSQTGSFNEQFF.